This TCR beta chain was identified during a study of monozygotic twins with inflammatory bowel disease. cDNA was produced in eight separate reactions per sample. Using the 5' RACE reads, TCRdb records one entry per CDR3 protein without DNA. The sample is made up of approximately 390,000 distinct CDR3 sequences, and the top ten hold 2% to 2.5% of it. The length of the CDR3 is 17 residues. The source material was blood. The sequence came from a human donor with ulcerative colitis or Crohn's disease, or a healthy co-twin of an affected twin (not recorded which). The rearrangement joins TRBV21-1 to TRBJ2-7; the TCRdb call, TRBD1, lacks DNA for checking. TRBV21-1 is described as a pseudogene. This CDR3 is CASSKAPEGAIPYEQYF.